This T cell receptor (beta chain) was found in a study of T-cell reconstitution after alpha-beta-depleted transplantation in children. During its preparation, the TCRbeta library received unique molecular identifiers. TCRdb passed the PCR reads through MiXCR, listing each CDR3 protein once. Of approximately 350,000 distinct CDR3 sequences in the sample, approximately 10% were seen once. The CDR3 spans 16 residues. V was trimmed by 0 bases and J by 0 bases, leaving 12 bases between them. Germline lookup yields CDR1 GTSNPN and CDR2 SVGIG (reference sequence). The chain employs TRBV30 and TRBJ1-5; weak D call: TRBD1 (5 bases). This TCR derives from a human donor who donated a stem cell graft to a child with acute lymphoblastic leukemia. Specimen: PBMCs from the stem cell graft donor, collected from the stem cell graft. The CDR3 coding sequence is TGTGCCTGGAGTGTACTGGGGGGGTATAGCAATCAGCCCCAGCATTTT. Encoded protein: CAWSVLGGYSNQPQHF.